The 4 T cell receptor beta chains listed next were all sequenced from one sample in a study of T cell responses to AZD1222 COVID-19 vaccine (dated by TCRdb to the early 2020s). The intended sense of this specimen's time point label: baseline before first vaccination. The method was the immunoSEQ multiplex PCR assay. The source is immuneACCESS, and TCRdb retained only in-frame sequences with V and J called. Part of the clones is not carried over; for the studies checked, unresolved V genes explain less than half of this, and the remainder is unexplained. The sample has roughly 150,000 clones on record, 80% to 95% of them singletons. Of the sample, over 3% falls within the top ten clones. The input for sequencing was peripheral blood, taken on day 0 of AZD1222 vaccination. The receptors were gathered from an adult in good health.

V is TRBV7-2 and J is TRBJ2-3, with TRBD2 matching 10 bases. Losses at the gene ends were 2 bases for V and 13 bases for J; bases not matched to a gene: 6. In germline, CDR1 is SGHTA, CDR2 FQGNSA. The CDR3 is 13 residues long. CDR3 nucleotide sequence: TGTGCCAGCAGCTTAACTCTAGCGGGAGAGGAGTATTTT. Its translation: CASSLTLAGEEYF.

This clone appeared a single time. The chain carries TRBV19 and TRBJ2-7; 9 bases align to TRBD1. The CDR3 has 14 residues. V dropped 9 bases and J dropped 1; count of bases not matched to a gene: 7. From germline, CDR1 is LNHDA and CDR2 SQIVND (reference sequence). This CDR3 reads CASKTGQGSYEQYF. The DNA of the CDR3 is TGTGCCAGCAAGACGGGACAGGGATCCTACGAGCAGTACTTC.

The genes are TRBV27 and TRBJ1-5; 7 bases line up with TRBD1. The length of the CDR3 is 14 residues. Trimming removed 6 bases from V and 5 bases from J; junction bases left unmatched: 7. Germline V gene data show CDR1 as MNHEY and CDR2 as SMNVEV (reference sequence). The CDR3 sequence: CASRKTGQDQPQHF. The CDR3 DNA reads TGTGCCAGCAGAAAGACAGGGCAAGATCAGCCCCAGCATTTT.

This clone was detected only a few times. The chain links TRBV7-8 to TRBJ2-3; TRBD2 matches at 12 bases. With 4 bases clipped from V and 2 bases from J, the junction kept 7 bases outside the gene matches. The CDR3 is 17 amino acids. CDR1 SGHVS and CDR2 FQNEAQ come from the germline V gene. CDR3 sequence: CASSSKTSGRPTDTQYF. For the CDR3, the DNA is TGTGCCAGCAGCTCCAAGACTAGCGGGAGACCCACAGATACGCAGTATTTT.